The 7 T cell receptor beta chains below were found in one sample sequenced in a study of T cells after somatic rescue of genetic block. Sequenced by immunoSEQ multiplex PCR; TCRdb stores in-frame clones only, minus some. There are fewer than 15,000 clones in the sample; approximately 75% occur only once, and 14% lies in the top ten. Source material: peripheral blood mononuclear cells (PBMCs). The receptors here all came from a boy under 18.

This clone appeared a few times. DNA for the CDR3: TGTGCCAGCAGTTTCGGACAGGGCGGTGGATGGCCCCAGCATTTT. It codes for CASSFGQGGGWPQHF. The J gene is TRBJ1-5, the V gene TRBV28, with TRBD1 identical over 8 bases. CDR1 is MDHEN, CDR2 SYDVKM, per germline. V lost 3 bases, J lost 9 bases, and 10 bases stayed unmatched. The CDR3 is made up of 15 amino acids.

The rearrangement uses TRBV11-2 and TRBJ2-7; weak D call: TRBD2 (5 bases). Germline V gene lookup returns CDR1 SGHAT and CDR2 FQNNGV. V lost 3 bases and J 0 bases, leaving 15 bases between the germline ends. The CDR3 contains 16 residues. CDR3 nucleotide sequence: TGTGCCAGCAGCTTTTCGGGATATTTCAGCTCCTACGAGCAGTACTTC. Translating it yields CASSFSGYFSSYEQYF.

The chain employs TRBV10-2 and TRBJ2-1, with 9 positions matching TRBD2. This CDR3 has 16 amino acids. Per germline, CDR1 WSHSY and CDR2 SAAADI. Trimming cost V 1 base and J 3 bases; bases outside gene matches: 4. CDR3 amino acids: CASSEFGTSIYNEQFF. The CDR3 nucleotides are TGCGCCAGCAGTGAGTTTGGGACTAGCATCTACAATGAGCAGTTCTTC.

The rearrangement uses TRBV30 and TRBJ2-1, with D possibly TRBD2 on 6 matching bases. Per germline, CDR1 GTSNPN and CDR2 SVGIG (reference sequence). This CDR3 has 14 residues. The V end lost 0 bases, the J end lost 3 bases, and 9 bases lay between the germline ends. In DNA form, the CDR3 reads TGTGCCTGGAGTGTAGGGACTGGCTACAATGAGCAGTTCTTC. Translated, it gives CAWSVGTGYNEQFF.

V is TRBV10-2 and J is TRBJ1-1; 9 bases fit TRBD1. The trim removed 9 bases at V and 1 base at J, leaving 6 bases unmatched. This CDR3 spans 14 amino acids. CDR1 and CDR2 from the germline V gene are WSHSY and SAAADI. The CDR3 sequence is CASHRGQGNTEAFF. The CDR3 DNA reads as TGCGCCAGTCACAGGGGGCAAGGGAACACTGAAGCTTTCTTT.

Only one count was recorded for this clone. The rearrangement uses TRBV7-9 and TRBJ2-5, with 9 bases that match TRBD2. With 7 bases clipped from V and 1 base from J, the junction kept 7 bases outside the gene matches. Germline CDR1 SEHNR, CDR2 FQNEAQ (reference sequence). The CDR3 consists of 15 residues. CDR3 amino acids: CASNWGLAVQETQYF. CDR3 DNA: TGTGCCAGCAACTGGGGACTAGCCGTCCAAGAGACCCAGTACTTC.

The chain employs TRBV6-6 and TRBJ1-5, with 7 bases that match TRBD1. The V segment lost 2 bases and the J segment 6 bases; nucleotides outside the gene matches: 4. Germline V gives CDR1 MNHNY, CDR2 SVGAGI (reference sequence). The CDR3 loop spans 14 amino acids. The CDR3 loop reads CASSYTGVGQPQHF. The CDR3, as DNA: TGTGCCAGCAGTTACACAGGGGTGGGTCAGCCCCAGCATTTT.